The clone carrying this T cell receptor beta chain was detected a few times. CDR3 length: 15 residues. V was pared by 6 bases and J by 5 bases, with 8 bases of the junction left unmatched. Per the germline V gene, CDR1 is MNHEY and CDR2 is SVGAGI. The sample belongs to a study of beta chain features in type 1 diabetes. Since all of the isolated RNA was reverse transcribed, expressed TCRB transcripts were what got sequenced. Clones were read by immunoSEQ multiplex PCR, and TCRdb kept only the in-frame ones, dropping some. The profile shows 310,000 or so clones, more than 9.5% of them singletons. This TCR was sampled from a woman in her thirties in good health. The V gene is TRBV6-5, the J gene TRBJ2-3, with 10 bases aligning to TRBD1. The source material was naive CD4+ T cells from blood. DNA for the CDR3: TGTGCCAGCAGACAGTCCGGGACAGGGGTAGATACGCAGTATTTT. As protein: CASRQSGTGVDTQYF.